Following are 2 T cell receptor beta chains from one sample sequenced in a study of blood T cell repertoires in COVID-19. The table came from immunoSEQ multiplex PCR; TCRdb's copy has only in-frame clones and leaves some out. This table holds around 250,000 clones, about four fifths found once. The sequencing input was peripheral blood. These receptors all stem from a woman younger than 30 with acute or convalescent COVID-19.

The DNA of the CDR3 is TGTGCCAGCAGTTACTCGAACAGGGGGGGGTACGAGCAGTACTTC. Translating gives CASSYSNRGGYEQYF. The chain uses TRBV6-5 and TRBJ2-7, with D possibly matching TRBD1 (8 bases). V lost 0 bases and J 4 bases, leaving 13 bases between the germline ends. Germline V gives CDR1 MNHEY, CDR2 SVGAGI. This CDR3 has 15 residues.

This clone appeared once. The chain joins TRBV18 to TRBJ1-2, with 7 bases identical to TRBD1. Germline CDR1 KGHSH, CDR2 LQKENI. The CDR3 runs to 16 residues. Trimming took 3 bases from V and 4 from J; bases not matched to a gene: 11. The CDR3 coding sequence is TGTGCCAGCTCACCCCAAGGACAGGTGACGCTCTATGGCTACACCTTC. Translation: CASSPQGQVTLYGYTF.